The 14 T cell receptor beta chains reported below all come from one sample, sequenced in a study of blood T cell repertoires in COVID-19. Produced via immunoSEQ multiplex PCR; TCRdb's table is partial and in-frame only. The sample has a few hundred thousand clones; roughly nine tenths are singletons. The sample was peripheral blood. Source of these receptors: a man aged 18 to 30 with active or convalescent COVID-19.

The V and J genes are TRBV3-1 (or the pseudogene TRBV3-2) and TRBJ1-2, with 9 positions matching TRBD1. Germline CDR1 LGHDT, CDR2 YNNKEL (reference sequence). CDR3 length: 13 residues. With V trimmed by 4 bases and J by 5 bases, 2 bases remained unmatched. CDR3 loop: CASSRDRGYGYTF. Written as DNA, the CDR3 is TGTGCCAGCAGCCGAGACAGGGGGTATGGCTACACCTTC.

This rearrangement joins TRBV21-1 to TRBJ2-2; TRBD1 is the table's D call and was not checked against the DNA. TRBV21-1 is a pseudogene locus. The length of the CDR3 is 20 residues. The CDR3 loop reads CASSKAPGDKPSSHTGELFF. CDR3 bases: TGTGCCAGCAGCAAAGCCCCAGGGGACAAACCTTCCTCTCACACCGGGGAGCTGTTTTTT.

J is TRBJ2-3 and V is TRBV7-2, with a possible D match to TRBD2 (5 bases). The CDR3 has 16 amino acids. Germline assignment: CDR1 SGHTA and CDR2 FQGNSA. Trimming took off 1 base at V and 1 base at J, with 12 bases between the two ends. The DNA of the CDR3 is TGTGCCAGCAGCTTAGGAGGGTTGTATGGCACAGATACGCAGTATTTT. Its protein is CASSLGGLYGTDTQYF.

The CDR3 sequence is CASSPSGSYEQFF. The CDR3 nucleotides read TGTGCCAGCTCCCCTAGCGGGAGTTATGAGCAGTTCTTC. The rearrangement joins TRBV19 to TRBJ2-1; 10 nucleotides match TRBD2. Per the germline V gene, CDR1 is LNHDA and CDR2 is SQIVND (reference sequence). The J segment lost 8 bases and the V segment lost 9 bases, leaving 7 bases of the junction unmatched. The CDR3 is made up of 13 amino acids.

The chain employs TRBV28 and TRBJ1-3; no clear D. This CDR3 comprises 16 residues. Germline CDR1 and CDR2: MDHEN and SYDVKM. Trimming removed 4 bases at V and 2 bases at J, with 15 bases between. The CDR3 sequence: CASSSLYTGAGNTIYF. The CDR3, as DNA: TGTGCCAGCAGTTCACTATATACGGGAGCTGGAAACACCATATATTTT.

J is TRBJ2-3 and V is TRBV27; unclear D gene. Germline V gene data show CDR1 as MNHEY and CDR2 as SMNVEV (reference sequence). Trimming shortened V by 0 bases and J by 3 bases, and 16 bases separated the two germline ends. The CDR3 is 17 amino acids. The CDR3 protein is CASSLSRRIRPTDTQYF. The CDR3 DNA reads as TGTGCCAGCAGTTTATCGAGGAGAATAAGGCCTACAGATACGCAGTATTTT.

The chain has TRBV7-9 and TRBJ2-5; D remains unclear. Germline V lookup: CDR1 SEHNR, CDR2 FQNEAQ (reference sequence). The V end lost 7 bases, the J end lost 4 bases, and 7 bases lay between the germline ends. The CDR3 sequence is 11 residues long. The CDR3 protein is CASTSIETQYF. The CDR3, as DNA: TGTGCCAGCACCTCTATAGAGACCCAGTACTTC.

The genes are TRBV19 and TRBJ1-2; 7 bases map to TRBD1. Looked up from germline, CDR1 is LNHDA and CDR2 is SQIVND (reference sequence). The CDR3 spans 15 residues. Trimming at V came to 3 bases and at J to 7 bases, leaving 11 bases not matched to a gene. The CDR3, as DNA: TGTGCCAGTAGTATCGGACAGGCTCATACTATTGGCTACACCTTC. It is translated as CASSIGQAHTIGYTF.

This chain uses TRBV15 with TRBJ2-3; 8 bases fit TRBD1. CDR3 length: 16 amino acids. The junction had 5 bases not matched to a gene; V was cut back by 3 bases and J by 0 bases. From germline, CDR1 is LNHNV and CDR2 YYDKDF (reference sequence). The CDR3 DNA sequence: TGTGCCACCAGCAGCCGGGACAGGACTAGCACAGATACGCAGTATTTT. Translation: CATSSRDRTSTDTQYF.

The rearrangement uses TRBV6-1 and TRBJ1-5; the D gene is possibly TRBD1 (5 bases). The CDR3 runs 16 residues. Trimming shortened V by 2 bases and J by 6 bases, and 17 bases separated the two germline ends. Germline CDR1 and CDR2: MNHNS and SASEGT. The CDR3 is CASSESAGGWVQPQHF. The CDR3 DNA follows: TGTGCCAGCAGTGAATCAGCGGGGGGGTGGGTTCAGCCCCAGCATTTT.

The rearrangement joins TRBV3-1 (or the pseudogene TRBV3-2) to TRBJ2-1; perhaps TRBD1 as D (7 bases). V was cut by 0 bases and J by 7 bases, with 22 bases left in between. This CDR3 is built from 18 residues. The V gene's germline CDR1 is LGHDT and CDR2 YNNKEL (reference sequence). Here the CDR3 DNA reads TGTGCCAGCAGCCAAGAGTCCCGGACAGGAGGGTGGAGGAATGAGCAGTTCTTC. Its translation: CASSQESRTGGWRNEQFF.

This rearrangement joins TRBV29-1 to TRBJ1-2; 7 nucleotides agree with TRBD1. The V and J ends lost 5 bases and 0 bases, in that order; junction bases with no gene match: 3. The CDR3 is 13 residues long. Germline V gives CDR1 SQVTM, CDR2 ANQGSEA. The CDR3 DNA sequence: TGCAGCGTTCAAGGGGGCCCTAACTATGGCTACACCTTC. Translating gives CSVQGGPNYGYTF.

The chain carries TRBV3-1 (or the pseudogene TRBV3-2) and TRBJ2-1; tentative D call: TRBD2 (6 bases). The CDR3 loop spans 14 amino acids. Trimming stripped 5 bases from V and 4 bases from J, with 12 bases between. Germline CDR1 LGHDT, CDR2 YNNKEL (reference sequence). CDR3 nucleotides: TGTGCCAGCAGCTCAGCGGGTACTTACAATGAGCAGTTCTTC. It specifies CASSSAGTYNEQFF.

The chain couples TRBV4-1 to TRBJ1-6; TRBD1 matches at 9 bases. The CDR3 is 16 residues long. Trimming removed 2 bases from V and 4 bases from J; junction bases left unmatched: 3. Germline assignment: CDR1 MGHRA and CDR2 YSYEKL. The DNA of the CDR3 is TGCGCCAGCAGCCAACCCGGGACAGGGTATAATTCACCCCTCCACTTT. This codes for CASSQPGTGYNSPLHF.